Below are 8 T cell receptor beta chains sequenced from a single sample in a study of CD8 T cells in ankylosing spondylitis. MiXCR, run by TCRdb on the 5' RACE reads, gives a single entry per CDR3 protein. The repertoire holds 220,000 or so distinct CDR3 sequences, with roughly a tenth as singletons. Source material: blood, either unsorted or a sorted T cell fraction (not recorded which). Every receptor here comes from a male donor with ankylosing spondylitis or in good health (not recorded which).

This clonotype appeared many times. The rearrangement uses TRBV5-1 and TRBJ2-5; D unresolved. V was pared by 6 bases and J by 3 bases, with 18 bases between. Germline CDR1 reads SGHRS; CDR2 reads YFSETQ. CDR3 length equals 15 residues. CDR3 protein: CASKLNPGPEETQYF. Written as DNA, the CDR3 is TGCGCCAGCAAACTTAATCCGGGCCCAGAAGAGACCCAGTACTTC. Full variable domain (missing parts from reference TRBV5-1 and TRBJ2-5): KAGVTQTPRYLIKTRGQQVTLSCSPISGHRSVSWYQQTPGQGLQFLFEYFSETQRNKGNFPGRFSGRQFSNSRSEMNVSTLELGDSALYLCASKLNPGPEETQYFGPGTRLLVL.

This clonotype was found a few times. The rearrangement joins TRBV7-9 to TRBJ2-3; TRBD2 aligns across 9 bases. Germline V gene data show CDR1 as SEHNR and CDR2 as FQNEAQ (reference sequence). The CDR3 has 16 amino acids. J lost 1 base, V lost 5 bases, and 7 bases had no gene match. The CDR3 region is CASSPARTSGTDTQYF. The CDR3 DNA is TGTGCCAGCAGCCCAGCTCGGACTAGCGGCACAGATACGCAGTATTTT. Full variable domain (missing parts from reference TRBV7-9 and TRBJ2-3): DTGVSQNPRHKITKRGQNVTFRCDPISEHNRLYWYRQTLGQGPEFLTYFQNEAQLEKSRLLSDRFSAERPKGSFSTLEIQRTEQGDSAMYLCASSPARTSGTDTQYFGPGTRLTVL.

The rearrangement joins TRBV6-1 to TRBJ2-1; 8 bases line up with TRBD2. The germline gives CDR1 MNHNS, CDR2 SASEGT. This CDR3 comprises 15 residues. V dropped 7 bases and J dropped 1; count of bases not matched to a gene: 6. CDR3 sequence: CASMDPGGSYNEQFF. In nucleotides, the CDR3 is TGTGCCAGCATGGACCCGGGGGGGTCCTACAATGAGCAGTTCTTC.

This clonotype was recorded at least ten times. The chain links TRBV27 to TRBJ2-1, with 10 bases identical to TRBD2. From germline, CDR1 is MNHEY and CDR2 SMNVEV (reference sequence). After removal of 3 bases from V and 6 bases from J, the junction contained 5 bases not matched to a gene. The CDR3 extends over 15 amino acids. The CDR3 protein is CASSFTQRGGNEQFF. Here the CDR3 DNA reads TGTGCCAGCAGTTTCACCCAGCGGGGGGGCAATGAGCAGTTCTTC.

This clonotype was observed a handful of times. V is TRBV29-1 and J is TRBJ2-2; tentatively, D is TRBD2 (6 bases). Trimming shortened V by 7 bases and J by 3 bases, and 6 bases separated the two germline ends. CDR1 is SQVTM, CDR2 ANQGSEA, per germline. The CDR3 runs to 11 residues. CDR3 DNA sequence: TGCAGCGGGGGGGACACCGGGGAGCTGTTTTTT. Protein: CSGGDTGELFF.

This clonotype was counted at least ten times. V is TRBV5-1 and J is TRBJ2-7; D gene uncertain. Germline lookup yields CDR1 SGHRS and CDR2 YFSETQ. The V gene lost 3 bases and the J gene lost 0 bases, with 16 bases spanning the gap. CDR3 length equals 16 residues. CDR3 in DNA: TGCGCCAGCAGCTCAATGTTGCACAGCCCCTCCTACGAGCAGTACTTC. Amino acid sequence: CASSSMLHSPSYEQYF.

The table lists this clonotype with a few counts. The V call is TRBV20-1, the J call TRBJ2-3; maybe TRBD2 (7 bases). The germline V gene encodes CDR1 DFQATT and CDR2 SNEGSKA (reference sequence). Trimming shortened V by 6 bases and J by 6 bases, and 22 bases separated the two germline ends. CDR3 length: 15 amino acids. The CDR3 DNA sequence: TGCAGTGCCCGAGGGATGGCGGGGGCAGGGGATACGCAGTATTTT. Translating it yields CSARGMAGAGDTQYF.

The V gene is TRBV7-3, the J gene TRBJ2-3; tentative D call: TRBD2 (5 bases). Trimming removed 5 bases at V and 4 bases at J, with 16 bases between. The CDR3 is 15 residues long. Germline V gives CDR1 SGHTA, CDR2 FQGTGA. The CDR3 DNA reads TGTGCCAGCAGCACCCCGGGATCCGGGGCAGATACGCAGTATTTT. As protein: CASSTPGSGADTQYF. Full variable domain (remainder filled in from reference TRBV7-3 and TRBJ2-3): GAGVSQTPSNKVTEKGKYVELRCDPISGHTALYWYRQSLGQGPEFLIYFQGTGAADDSGLPNDRFFAVRPEGSVSTLKIQRTERGDSAVYLCASSTPGSGADTQYFGPGTRLTVL.